These T cell receptor beta chains were read from a single sample in a study of Ad26.COV2.S vaccination and SARS-CoV-2 variants. Measured with immunoSEQ multiplex PCR; TCRdb has only the in-frame clones, and not every one. The sample lists fewer than 900,000 clones, about 90% seen once, with approximately 1.5% in the top ten. The sequenced sample was peripheral blood, obtained in a trial of Ad26.COV2.S vaccine versus placebo. The receptor source for this set is a person aged 18-65 years who received the Ad26.COV2.S COVID-19 vaccine or a placebo. Both conserved end residues are part of each CDR3. The D gene is left open where the match is weak. The size entry is marked missing in some rows and otherwise reads once, few, many or a size class.

CDR3nt: TGTGCCAGCAGCTACGGAGCAAGCGGGGAGCTGTTTTTT
CDR3aa: CASSYGASGELFF
j_gene: TRBJ2-2
d_gene: .
v_gene: TRBV5-4
abundance: .

CDR3nt: TGCGCCAGCAGCCTATCAGGGGGCGCGAACACTGAAGCTTTCTTT
CDR3aa: CASSLSGGANTEAFF
j_gene: TRBJ1-1
d_gene: TRBD1
v_gene: TRBV4-1
abundance: .

CDR3nt: TGTGCCAGCAGCCCCCGACAGGGATCGGGTTATGGCTACACCTTC
CDR3aa: CASSPRQGSGYGYTF
j_gene: TRBJ1-2
d_gene: TRBD1
v_gene: TRBV3-1/TRBV3-2
abundance: .

CDR3nt: TGTGCCAGCAGCGTAGGGACTAGCTGGACCAATGAGCAGTTCTTC
CDR3aa: CASSVGTSWTNEQFF
j_gene: TRBJ2-1
d_gene: TRBD2
v_gene: TRBV9
abundance: .

CDR3nt: TGCAGCGTTGCTGGGGGCATCACTGAAGCTTTCTTT
CDR3aa: CSVAGGITEAFF
j_gene: TRBJ1-1
d_gene: .
v_gene: TRBV29-1
abundance: .

CDR3nt: TGTGCCAGTAGTCCAGGGGCAGGGGATACGCAGTATTTT
CDR3aa: CASSPGAGDTQYF
j_gene: TRBJ2-3
d_gene: .
v_gene: TRBV19
abundance: .

CDR3nt: TGTGCCAGCAGTGAGGCTGGAGGCTACACCTTC
CDR3aa: CASSEAGGYTF
j_gene: TRBJ1-2
d_gene: .
v_gene: TRBV12-3/TRBV12-4
abundance: .

CDR3nt: TGTGCCAGCAGTTACCCGGCAACCTACGAGCAGTACTTC
CDR3aa: CASSYPATYEQYF
j_gene: TRBJ2-7
d_gene: .
v_gene: TRBV6-2/TRBV6-3
abundance: .

CDR3nt: TGTACCAGCAGCTCAACCGGGGAGCTGTTTTTT
CDR3aa: CTSSSTGELFF
j_gene: TRBJ2-2
d_gene: .
v_gene: TRBV5-5
abundance: .

CDR3nt: TGTGCCAGCAGTAGGGGGACAGGGGGCGCGTTGGCTTTCTTT
CDR3aa: CASSRGTGGALAFF
j_gene: TRBJ1-1
d_gene: TRBD1
v_gene: TRBV6-5
abundance: .

CDR3nt: TGTGCCACGCGGGGCCTTAATTCACCCCTCCACTTT
CDR3aa: CATRGLNSPLHF
j_gene: TRBJ1-6
d_gene: .
v_gene: TRBV19
abundance: .

CDR3nt: TGTGCCAGCAGTTTGTCAGGGGACACTGAAGCTTTCTTT
CDR3aa: CASSLSGDTEAFF
j_gene: TRBJ1-1
d_gene: .
v_gene: TRBV12-3/TRBV12-4
abundance: .

CDR3nt: TGCGCCAGCAGCTTGGGGGAGGTAAATCAGCCCCAGCATTTT
CDR3aa: CASSLGEVNQPQHF
j_gene: TRBJ1-5
d_gene: .
v_gene: TRBV5-1
abundance: .

CDR3nt: TGTGCCAGCAGCTTAGGACAGAAGACCCAGTACTTC
CDR3aa: CASSLGQKTQYF
j_gene: TRBJ2-5
d_gene: .
v_gene: TRBV7-8
abundance: once

CDR3nt: TGTGCCAGCAGCCAAAGCGGGGGGGACTACAATGAGCAGTTCTTC
CDR3aa: CASSQSGGDYNEQFF
j_gene: TRBJ2-1
d_gene: TRBD2
v_gene: TRBV4-2
abundance: .

CDR3nt: TGTGCCAGCAGCCTGAGTGTGGGTGAGCAGTTCTTC
CDR3aa: CASSLSVGEQFF
j_gene: TRBJ2-1
d_gene: .
v_gene: TRBV7-2
abundance: .

CDR3nt: TGTGCCAGCAGTACTTACAGTTGGGGTACAGATACGCAGTATTTT
CDR3aa: CASSTYSWGTDTQYF
j_gene: TRBJ2-3
d_gene: .
v_gene: TRBV5-8
abundance: .

CDR3nt: TGTGCCAGCAGCCCACGCGGGCGGGGGGGCCCGGGCGGGGAGCTGTTTTTT
CDR3aa: CASSPRGRGGPGGELFF
j_gene: TRBJ2-2
d_gene: TRBD2
v_gene: TRBV6-2/TRBV6-3
abundance: .

CDR3nt: TGTGCTAGCAGCTCGGGGACTAGCGGGAGAGTCAGGGAGCTGTTTTTT
CDR3aa: CASSSGTSGRVRELFF
j_gene: TRBJ2-2
d_gene: TRBD2
v_gene: TRBV7-7
abundance: .

CDR3nt: TGCGCCAGCAGCCGAGGAACCGGGACAGGGGTCTCTGGAAACACCATATATTTT
CDR3aa: CASSRGTGTGVSGNTIYF
j_gene: TRBJ1-3
d_gene: TRBD1
v_gene: TRBV5-1
abundance: .

CDR3nt: TGTGCCAGCAGCTTGGCCACTAGCTACTACAATGAGCAGTTCTTC
CDR3aa: CASSLATSYYNEQFF
j_gene: TRBJ2-1
d_gene: .
v_gene: TRBV5-6
abundance: .

CDR3nt: TGTGCCAGCAGCATGGCCGGCCGCACAGATACGCAGTATTTT
CDR3aa: CASSMAGRTDTQYF
j_gene: TRBJ2-3
d_gene: .
v_gene: TRBV21-1
abundance: .

CDR3nt: TGTGCCAGCAGCTTCCCCCGACAGGGGAGCACCGGGGAGCTGTTTTTT
CDR3aa: CASSFPRQGSTGELFF
j_gene: TRBJ2-2
d_gene: TRBD1
v_gene: TRBV7-2
abundance: .

CDR3nt: TGCAGCGTTGAAGACGAGCAGTCGAGCTACGAGCAGTACTTC
CDR3aa: CSVEDEQSSYEQYF
j_gene: TRBJ2-7
d_gene: .
v_gene: TRBV29-1
abundance: few

CDR3nt: TGTGCCACCGATTCCGGGACTACATCCTACAATGAGCAGTTCTTC
CDR3aa: CATDSGTTSYNEQFF
j_gene: TRBJ2-1
d_gene: TRBD2
v_gene: TRBV24-1
abundance: .

CDR3nt: TGTGCCACCAGCCCTTGGGGCCCCGCGAACACCGGGGAGCTGTTTTTT
CDR3aa: CATSPWGPANTGELFF
j_gene: TRBJ2-2
d_gene: .
v_gene: TRBV15
abundance: .

CDR3nt: TGTGCCAGCAGCTCCGACAGGGCCCCCAGACAGCCCCAGCATTTT
CDR3aa: CASSSDRAPRQPQHF
j_gene: TRBJ1-5
d_gene: TRBD1
v_gene: TRBV5-5
abundance: .

CDR3nt: TGTGCCAGCAGTTCCAACAGGGTGAACACTGAAGCTTTCTTT
CDR3aa: CASSSNRVNTEAFF
j_gene: TRBJ1-1
d_gene: .
v_gene: TRBV6-5
abundance: few

CDR3nt: TGTGCCAGTAGTCAGGACTTCACCGGGGAGCTGTTTTTT
CDR3aa: CASSQDFTGELFF
j_gene: TRBJ2-2
d_gene: .
v_gene: TRBV19
abundance: .

CDR3nt: TGTGCCAGCAGACGGACTAGCGGGGTCTCCTACAATGAGCAGTTCTTC
CDR3aa: CASRRTSGVSYNEQFF
j_gene: TRBJ2-1
d_gene: TRBD2
v_gene: TRBV7-8
abundance: .

CDR3nt: TGCGCCAGCAGCTTGGTTGCAGGGGTAAACACTGAAGCTTTCTTT
CDR3aa: CASSLVAGVNTEAFF
j_gene: TRBJ1-1
d_gene: .
v_gene: TRBV5-1
abundance: once

CDR3nt: TGTGCCAGCAGCTTGTTATTGGTCAGCACAGATACGCAGTATTTT
CDR3aa: CASSLLLVSTDTQYF
j_gene: TRBJ2-3
d_gene: .
v_gene: TRBV5-6
abundance: .

CDR3nt: TGTGCCAGCAGCCCCCAGTTGGGGGGTACGCAGTATTTT
CDR3aa: CASSPQLGGTQYF
j_gene: TRBJ2-3
d_gene: .
v_gene: TRBV9
abundance: .

CDR3nt: TGCGCCAGCAGCCCCGGACAGGGAGGAAACACCATATATTTT
CDR3aa: CASSPGQGGNTIYF
j_gene: TRBJ1-3
d_gene: TRBD1
v_gene: TRBV5-1
abundance: .

CDR3nt: TGCAGTGCTCTTCCCGGGCCCGGTGTTTTC
CDR3aa: CSALPGPGVF
j_gene: TRBJ2-4
d_gene: .
v_gene: TRBV20-1
abundance: .

CDR3nt: TGCAGCGTTGATCTCGGGCCCACAGATACGCAGTATTTT
CDR3aa: CSVDLGPTDTQYF
j_gene: TRBJ2-3
d_gene: .
v_gene: TRBV29-1
abundance: .

CDR3nt: TGCGCCAGCAGCCCAGACAGAGGGGAGCTGTTTTTT
CDR3aa: CASSPDRGELFF
j_gene: TRBJ2-2
d_gene: .
v_gene: TRBV4-3
abundance: .

CDR3nt: TGTGCCAGCAGTTTATGGGTTAGCACCGGGGAGCTGTTTTTT
CDR3aa: CASSLWVSTGELFF
j_gene: TRBJ2-2
d_gene: .
v_gene: TRBV27
abundance: .

CDR3nt: TGTGCCAGCAGCTCCCCTCAGGGGGGACCCACTGAAGCTTTCTTT
CDR3aa: CASSSPQGGPTEAFF
j_gene: TRBJ1-1
d_gene: TRBD1
v_gene: TRBV7-3
abundance: .

CDR3nt: TGTGCCAGCAGCCAAGATTGGGAGGGAGCGGGGGGAGAGACCCAGTACTTC
CDR3aa: CASSQDWEGAGGETQYF
j_gene: TRBJ2-5
d_gene: TRBD2
v_gene: TRBV4-2
abundance: .